What follows are 25 T cell receptor beta chains derived from one specimen sequenced in a study of CD8 T cells in ankylosing spondylitis. Using its own MiXCR run on the 5' RACE reads, TCRdb lists one record per CDR3 protein. The sample yields fewer than 650,000 distinct CDR3 sequences, roughly an eighth seen once. Overall study results and limits: One TCR beta motif, made up of under ten highly homologous variants, appeared characteristic of ankylosing spondylitis blood.

The antigens for these receptors are not known. The sequencing sample was made of blood, either unsorted or a sorted T cell fraction (not recorded which). The origin of the receptors is a male donor with ankylosing spondylitis.

This clonotype was detected many times. The V gene is TRBV10-3, the J gene TRBJ2-1; possibly TRBD2 for D (5 bases). CDR3 length: 14 amino acids. With 7 bases removed from V and 5 bases from J, the gap between germline ends came to 15 bases. CDR1 is ENHRY and CDR2 is SYGVKD in the germline V gene. The CDR3 DNA reads as TGTGCCATCACAGAGGCCGGGAAGAACAATGAGCAGTTCTTC. The encoded protein is CAITEAGKNNEQFF.

This clonotype was counted only a few times. CDR3 sequence (DNA): TGTGCCAGCGAGAGATCGAACACCGGGGAGCTGTTTTTT. Its translation: CASERSNTGELFF. This chain joins TRBV6-1 and TRBJ2-2; D unclear. The CDR3 contains 13 residues. From germline, CDR1 is MNHNS and CDR2 SASEGT. Trimming cost V 8 bases and J 0 bases, with 7 bases left between them.

The chain links TRBV7-2 to TRBJ1-2, with D possibly being TRBD1 (6 bases). The CDR3 is 13 residues long. The V and J ends lost 4 bases and 5 bases respectively, with 11 bases between them. The germline CDR1 and CDR2 sequences are SGHTA and FQGNSA. CDR3 in amino acids: CASSSNQGYGYTF. The DNA of the CDR3 is TGTGCCAGCAGCTCAAACCAGGGGTATGGCTACACCTTC.

This clonotype was seen a handful of times. J is TRBJ2-3 and V is TRBV10-3; 9 bases are a match to TRBD2. The length of the CDR3 is 15 residues. Germline values: CDR1 ENHRY, CDR2 SYGVKD. Trimming at V came to 2 bases and at J to 6 bases, leaving 6 bases not matched to a gene. CDR3 nucleotides: TGTGCCATCAGTGAGGCGGGAGGGCCCCATGATACGCAGTATTTT. It codes for CAISEAGGPHDTQYF.

This clonotype was seen a few times. This chain joins TRBV10-3 and TRBJ2-1, with 8 nucleotides matching TRBD2. The CDR3 is 15 amino acids. Germline assignment: CDR1 ENHRY and CDR2 SYGVKD. Trimming cost V 11 bases and J 5 bases; bases outside gene matches: 14. CDR3 loop: CALKAGAGVDNEQFF. The CDR3 nucleotides are TGTGCCCTTAAAGCGGGGGCAGGGGTCGACAATGAGCAGTTCTTC.

The rearrangement links TRBV5-1 to TRBJ1-1, with D perhaps TRBD1 (5 bases). Germline-derived CDR1 and CDR2 are SGHRS and YFSETQ. This CDR3 spans 16 amino acids. Trimming took 0 bases from V and 4 from J, leaving 16 bases between them. CDR3 sequence (DNA): TGCGCCAGCAGCTTGGAGGAGACTGCCGGGGGCACTGAAGCTTTCTTT. Protein sequence: CASSLEETAGGTEAFF. Based on the CDR3 plus reference TRBV5-1 and TRBJ1-1, the full variable domain is KAGVTQTPRYLIKTRGQQVTLSCSPISGHRSVSWYQQTPGQGLQFLFEYFSETQRNKGNFPGRFSGRQFSNSRSEMNVSTLELGDSALYLCASSLEETAGGTEAFFGQGTRLTVV.

This chain connects TRBV7-8 to TRBJ1-5, with D unresolved. V lost 5 bases and J lost 0, with 11 bases in between. The CDR3 totals 15 residues. The V gene's germline CDR1 is SGHVS and CDR2 FQNEAQ. CDR3 protein: CASSRDHGSNQPQHF. The CDR3 region has the DNA TGTGCCAGCAGCCGAGATCACGGTAGCAATCAGCCCCAGCATTTT.

This clonotype was found many times. The gene calls are TRBV5-1 and TRBJ2-2, with D possibly TRBD2 on 5 matching bases. Per the germline V gene, CDR1 is SGHRS and CDR2 is YFSETQ. This CDR3 has 15 residues. Trimming shortened V by 7 bases and J by 1 base, and 14 bases separated the two germline ends. CDR3 nucleotides: TGCGCCAGCGGCCCCCCCGCGGGGAACACCGGGGAGCTGTTTTTT. This sequence encodes CASGPPAGNTGELFF. Supplemented by reference TRBV5-1 and TRBJ2-2, the full variable domain reads KAGVTQTPRYLIKTRGQQVTLSCSPISGHRSVSWYQQTPGQGLQFLFEYFSETQRNKGNFPGRFSGRQFSNSRSEMNVSTLELGDSALYLCASGPPAGNTGELFFGEGSRLTVL.

This chain joins TRBV11-2 and TRBJ1-6; perhaps TRBD1 as D (5 bases). V was trimmed by 8 bases and J by 7 bases, leaving 12 bases between them. The V gene's germline CDR1 is SGHAT and CDR2 FQNNGV. The CDR3 spans 13 residues. For the CDR3, the DNA is TGTGCCAGCTCGGGGTACAGGAATTCACCCCTCCACTTT. Its translation: CASSGYRNSPLHF.

This clonotype was seen ten or more times. V usage is TRBV5-1 and J usage is TRBJ2-1, with TRBD1 as a possible D gene (6 bases). The CDR3 consists of 15 residues. The germline CDR1 and CDR2 sequences are SGHRS and YFSETQ. V was pared by 0 bases and J by 0 bases, with 7 bases between. The CDR3 DNA reads TGCGCCAGCAGCTTGGTGGACAGCTCCTACAATGAGCAGTTCTTC. This translates into CASSLVDSSYNEQFF. Variable domain in full (rest from reference TRBV5-1 and TRBJ2-1): KAGVTQTPRYLIKTRGQQVTLSCSPISGHRSVSWYQQTPGQGLQFLFEYFSETQRNKGNFPGRFSGRQFSNSRSEMNVSTLELGDSALYLCASSLVDSSYNEQFFGPGTRLTVL.

The V gene is TRBV5-1, the J gene TRBJ2-2; no clear D gene. Looked up from germline, CDR1 is SGHRS and CDR2 is YFSETQ. CDR3 length equals 14 residues. V lost 5 bases and J 1 base, leaving 9 bases between the germline ends. The CDR3 spells CASRGEWNTGELFF. The CDR3 DNA reads as TGCGCCAGCAGGGGCGAGTGGAACACCGGGGAGCTGTTTTTT.

The V and J genes are TRBV7-9 and TRBJ2-1; 8 bases align to TRBD1. The CDR3 spans 17 residues. The ends lost 6 bases at V and 7 bases at J; junction bases unmatched: 17. Germline loops: CDR1 SEHNR, CDR2 FQNEAQ (reference sequence). CDR3 nucleotides: TGTGCCAGCAGTCCCCCGGGTGCAGGGGGCCTGAGGAATGAGCAGTTCTTC. Translating it yields CASSPPGAGGLRNEQFF. Based on the CDR3 plus reference TRBV7-9 and TRBJ2-1, the full variable domain is DTGVSQNPRHKITKRGQNVTFRCDPISEHNRLYWYRQTLGQGPEFLTYFQNEAQLEKSRLLSDRFSAERPKGSFSTLEIQRTEQGDSAMYLCASSPPGAGGLRNEQFFGPGTRLTVL.

This clonotype was seen at least ten times. The rearrangement uses TRBV5-1 and TRBJ1-6; maybe TRBD1 (6 bases). This CDR3 is 15 amino acids long. Germline V gene lookup returns CDR1 SGHRS and CDR2 YFSETQ. Trimming took off 3 bases at V and 6 bases at J, with 13 bases between the two ends. CDR3 loop: CASSSGGPSNSPLHF. CDR3 coding DNA: TGCGCCAGCAGCTCGGGGGGGCCTTCTAATTCACCCCTCCACTTT.

The sample holds many counts of this clonotype. V is TRBV10-3 and J is TRBJ2-5; 11 nucleotides align to TRBD2. Trimming cost V 7 bases and J 0 bases; bases outside gene matches: 4. CDR3 length: 15 amino acids. The V gene's germline CDR1 is ENHRY and CDR2 SYGVKD. CDR3 region: CAINQLAGDQETQYF. The CDR3 bases are TGTGCCATCAACCAACTAGCGGGGGACCAAGAGACCCAGTACTTC.

The V call is TRBV2, the J call TRBJ1-4; possible D gene TRBD1, 5 bases. The CDR3 covers 13 residues. Germline V gene sequence: CDR1 SNHLY, CDR2 FYNNEI. With 11 bases removed from V and 8 bases from J, the gap between germline ends came to 18 bases. The CDR3 coding sequence is TGTGCCGGCCAAGCGGGGGTGAGGGAAAAACTGTTTTTT. It codes for CAGQAGVREKLFF.

This clonotype was counted between two and nine times. The V and J genes are TRBV12-3 or TRBV12-4 and TRBJ1-2; the match to TRBD1 covers 7 bases. The CDR3 has 13 amino acids. Unmatched junction bases numbered 9, after V lost 6 bases and J lost 8 bases. The CDR3 sequence: CASSPTGVGGYTF. CDR3 DNA sequence: TGTGCCAGCAGCCCAACAGGGGTAGGCGGCTACACCTTC.

This clonotype turned up a few times. The chain joins TRBV6-4 to TRBJ1-2; D is unclear. Germline V lookup: CDR1 MRHNA, CDR2 SNTAGT. Trimming stripped 2 bases from V and 0 bases from J, with 4 bases between. CDR3 size: 13 residues. In nucleotides, the CDR3 is TGTGCCAGCAGTGACGGATCTAACTATGGCTACACCTTC. Translated, it gives CASSDGSNYGYTF.

This clonotype was seen only a few times. This sequence joins TRBV5-1 and TRBJ1-1; D uncertain. Trimming cost V 7 bases and J 2 bases, with 9 bases left between them. Looked up from germline, CDR1 is SGHRS and CDR2 is YFSETQ. This CDR3 contains 12 residues. The CDR3 protein is CASGNTNTEAFF. The CDR3 DNA is TGCGCCAGCGGAAATACCAACACTGAAGCTTTCTTT.

This chain connects TRBV28 to TRBJ2-3; 7 nucleotides align to TRBD2. The V and J ends lost 7 bases and 8 bases, in that order; junction bases with no gene match: 12. CDR3 length: 14 amino acids. Per the germline V gene, CDR1 is MDHEN and CDR2 is SYDVKM. The CDR3 DNA follows: TGTGCCAGCAAACCGGGGGGATCAGCGGGTACGCAGTATTTT. Residues: CASKPGGSAGTQYF.

This chain connects TRBV20-1 to TRBJ1-2; TRBD1 aligns across 8 bases. This CDR3 is 12 amino acids long. The germline V gene encodes CDR1 DFQATT and CDR2 SNEGSKA (reference sequence). After removal of 6 bases from V and 4 bases from J, the junction contained 4 bases not matched to a gene. In nucleotides, the CDR3 is TGCAGTGCCAGGGACAGGCCCTATGGCTACACCTTC. Its protein product is CSARDRPYGYTF.

This clonotype came up a few times. This rearrangement joins TRBV20-1 to TRBJ2-5; D is possibly TRBD1 or TRBD2 (6 bases each). This CDR3 contains 13 residues. Germline V gives CDR1 DFQATT, CDR2 SNEGSKA (reference sequence). With 3 bases removed from V and 4 bases from J, the gap between germline ends came to 12 bases. DNA of the CDR3: TGCAGTGCTAGGAGGGGGGCTCGAGAGACCCAGTACTTC. Encoded protein: CSARRGARETQYF.

This clonotype came up many times. CDR3 amino acids: CASSLIVNTEAFF. CDR3 DNA sequence: TGTGCCAGCAGCTTAATAGTGAACACTGAAGCTTTCTTT. J is TRBJ1-1 and V is TRBV5-5, with D uncertain. Trimming took off 2 bases at V and 0 bases at J, with 5 bases between the two ends. Looked up from germline, CDR1 is SGHKS and CDR2 is YYEKEE (reference sequence). There are 13 residues in the CDR3.

A few counts support this clonotype. The genes are TRBV20-1 and TRBJ1-1; TRBD1 might be the D (5 bases). V dropped 0 bases and J dropped 0 bases, with 11 bases sitting between them. CDR3 length: 15 amino acids. Germline-derived CDR1 and CDR2 are DFQATT and SNEGSKA (reference sequence). This CDR3 reads CSAREAGRLNTEAFF. The CDR3 DNA reads TGCAGTGCTAGAGAGGCAGGGCGACTGAACACTGAAGCTTTCTTT.

The chain combines TRBV2 with TRBJ2-3; TRBD1 aligns across 10 bases. The CDR3 length is 17 residues. Germline V gene data show CDR1 as SNHLY and CDR2 as FYNNEI. V was pared by 4 bases and J by 1 base, with 8 bases of the junction left unmatched. CDR3 coding DNA: TGTGCCAGCAGTGGGGACAGGGGCCTGGGTGGCACAGATACGCAGTATTTT. This encodes CASSGDRGLGGTDTQYF. Full variable domain (missing parts from reference TRBV2 and TRBJ2-3): EPEVTQTPSHQVTQMGQEVILRCVPISNHLYFYWYRQILGQKVEFLVSFYNNEISEKSEIFDDQFSVERPDGSNFTLKIRSTKLEDSAMYFCASSGDRGLGGTDTQYFGPGTRLTVL.

The sample holds many counts of this clonotype. This chain uses TRBV12-3 or TRBV12-4 with TRBJ1-1, with D tentatively TRBD1 (6 bases). V lost 5 bases and J 4 bases, leaving 14 bases between the germline ends. This CDR3 contains 14 residues. The CDR3 region is CASSTLLGGTEAFF. CDR3 nucleotide sequence: TGTGCCAGCAGTACTCTTTTAGGGGGCACTGAAGCTTTCTTT.